A single sample gave rise to the 19 T cell receptor beta chains below, sequenced in a study of T-cell memory formation after mild COVID-19. TCRdb recomputed calls from the 5' RACE reads with MiXCR, one row per CDR3 protein. This sample has under 700,000 distinct CDR3 sequences, with 20% found just once. The sequencing sample was made of PBMCs or a T cell subset sorted from them (not recorded which). All receptors derive from an adult woman who had mild COVID-19 (a few samples of this study predate the infection). Cell type and time point are not known.

This clonotype was counted only a few times. J is TRBJ1-1 and V is TRBV5-1; D unclear. Trimming shortened V by 5 bases and J by 1 base, and 12 bases separated the two germline ends. Germline assignment: CDR1 SGHRS and CDR2 YFSETQ. This CDR3 contains 14 residues. The CDR3 loop is CASRPDQPNTEAFF. For the CDR3, the DNA is TGCGCCAGCAGACCGGACCAGCCGAACACTGAAGCTTTCTTT.

V usage is TRBV9 and J usage is TRBJ1-2; maybe TRBD1 (5 bases). Trimming left V 0 bases short and J 5 bases short, with 14 bases between. Germline lookup yields CDR1 SGDLS and CDR2 YYNGEE. The CDR3 runs 15 residues. As DNA, the CDR3 is TGTGCCAGCAGCGTAGGTCCGGGGCCGGAGTATGGCTACACCTTC. Translation: CASSVGPGPEYGYTF.

A few counts support this clonotype. The chain links TRBV29-1 to TRBJ2-7; 8 positions match TRBD1. The CDR3 length is 12 residues. After removal of 7 bases from V and 1 base from J, the junction contained 3 bases not matched to a gene. The germline V gene encodes CDR1 SQVTM and CDR2 ANQGSEA. The CDR3 reads CSGQGRSYEQYF. The CDR3 DNA sequence: TGCAGCGGACAGGGGAGATCCTACGAGCAGTACTTC.

This clonotype has a handful of counts. The CDR3 DNA reads as TGTGCCAGTAGTGGACTAGCGGGAGGGCCTGAAGAGACCCAGTACTTC. Protein: CASSGLAGGPEETQYF. V is TRBV19 and J is TRBJ2-5; 15 bases line up with TRBD2. The CDR3 is 16 amino acids. The germline V gene has CDR1 LNHDA and CDR2 SQIVND (reference sequence). J gave up 3 bases and V 5 bases, and 4 bases lay outside the gene matches.

This chain uses TRBV24-1 with TRBJ1-1; 7 nucleotides match TRBD1. There are 12 residues in the CDR3. Trimming cost V 4 bases and J 11 bases; bases outside gene matches: 6. The germline gives CDR1 KGHDR, CDR2 SFDVKD. The CDR3 nucleotides read TGTGCCACCAGTGACAGACAGGGTGCGGCTTTCTTT. It encodes CATSDRQGAAFF.

This clonotype was found a few times. V and J are TRBV20-1 and TRBJ2-1; TRBD2 matches 13 bases. This CDR3 spans 14 amino acids. In germline, CDR1 is DFQATT, CDR2 SNEGSKA (reference sequence). After removal of 6 bases from V and 7 bases from J, the junction contained 6 bases not matched to a gene. As DNA, the CDR3 is TGCAGTGCATGGACTAGCGGGAGCCTAAATGAGCAGTTCTTC. This sequence encodes CSAWTSGSLNEQFF.

This chain connects TRBV5-1 to TRBJ1-1, with D possibly being TRBD1 (5 bases). The V gene lost 0 bases and the J gene lost 3 bases, with 15 bases spanning the gap. CDR3 size: 16 residues. Germline V gene lookup returns CDR1 SGHRS and CDR2 YFSETQ. CDR3 in amino acids: CASSLEGTLGYTEAFF. The CDR3 nucleotides read TGCGCCAGCAGCTTGGAAGGGACCCTCGGGTACACTGAAGCTTTCTTT. Using reference TRBV5-1 and TRBJ1-1 for the parts outside the CDR3, the full variable domain is KAGVTQTPRYLIKTRGQQVTLSCSPISGHRSVSWYQQTPGQGLQFLFEYFSETQRNKGNFPGRFSGRQFSNSRSEMNVSTLELGDSALYLCASSLEGTLGYTEAFFGQGTRLTVV.

This rearrangement joins TRBV29-1 to TRBJ2-7; the D call may be TRBD1 or TRBD2 (5 bases each). CDR3 length equals 13 residues. In germline, CDR1 is SQVTM, CDR2 ANQGSEA. Trimming left V 4 bases short and J 2 bases short, with 12 bases between. Here the CDR3 reads CSVGGWTPYEQYF. The CDR3 region has the DNA TGCAGCGTTGGGGGGTGGACACCCTACGAGCAGTACTTC.

This chain joins TRBV29-1 and TRBJ2-1; maybe TRBD1 (6 bases). CDR3 length: 14 amino acids. CDR1 and CDR2 from the germline V gene are SQVTM and ANQGSEA. V lost 4 bases and J 5 bases, leaving 15 bases between the germline ends. The CDR3 sequence: CSVAMGARNNEQFF. The CDR3 DNA is TGCAGCGTTGCGATGGGGGCTAGGAACAATGAGCAGTTCTTC.

The V call is TRBV7-2, the J call TRBJ2-7; D tentatively reads TRBD1 or TRBD2 (5 bases each). V lost 1 base to trimming and J lost 6 bases, with 16 bases between them. Germline loops: CDR1 SGHTA, CDR2 FQGNSA. This CDR3 is built from 15 residues. The CDR3 protein is CASSLDGGAAGEQYF. CDR3 nucleotides: TGTGCCAGCAGCTTAGATGGGGGTGCGGCGGGCGAGCAGTACTTC. The full variable domain, its missing parts supplied by reference TRBV7-2 and TRBJ2-7, is GAGVSQSPSNKVTEKGKDVELRCDPISGHTALYWYRQSLGQGLEFLIYFQGNSAPDKSGLPSDRFSAERTGGSVSTLTIQRTQQEDSAVYLCASSLDGGAAGEQYFGPGTRLTVT.

This sequence joins TRBV20-1 and TRBJ2-5, with D unclear. The CDR3 covers 12 residues. Deletions cut 4 bases from V and 2 bases from J, with 8 bases between. Germline assignment: CDR1 DFQATT and CDR2 SNEGSKA (reference sequence). The CDR3 bases are TGCAGTGCTATTGGAAATCAAGAGACCCAGTACTTC. Protein: CSAIGNQETQYF.

V gene TRBV6-5 combines with J gene TRBJ2-2; D is uncertain. The CDR3 runs to 14 residues. CDR1 and CDR2 (germline): MNHEY, SVGAGI. V lost 0 bases to trimming and J lost 5 bases, with 7 bases between them. The chain's CDR3 is CASSYSTGTGELFF. CDR3 sequence (DNA): TGTGCCAGCAGTTACTCGACCGGGACCGGGGAGCTGTTTTTT.

The chain uses TRBV2 and TRBJ2-3; D is ambiguous. Trimming pared 1 base from V and 7 bases from J, leaving 3 bases between. Germline CDR1 SNHLY, CDR2 FYNNEI. There are 11 residues in the CDR3. Here the CDR3 DNA reads TGTGCCAGCAGTGAAGTAAATACGCAGTATTTT. Amino acids: CASSEVNTQYF.

This clonotype appeared a few times. The chain links TRBV7-2 to TRBJ2-5; 9 positions agree with TRBD2. CDR1 SGHTA and CDR2 FQGNSA come from the germline V gene. The CDR3 is 15 amino acids. The J segment lost 5 bases and the V segment lost 1 base, leaving 5 bases of the junction unmatched. CDR3 nucleotide sequence: TGTGCCAGCAGCTTAGAGCGCGGGGGGGCGGAGACCCAGTACTTC. Translated, it gives CASSLERGGAETQYF. Complete variable domain (other parts from reference TRBV7-2 and TRBJ2-5): GAGVSQSPSNKVTEKGKDVELRCDPISGHTALYWYRQSLGQGLEFLIYFQGNSAPDKSGLPSDRFSAERTGGSVSTLTIQRTQQEDSAVYLCASSLERGGAETQYFGPGTRLLVL.

This clonotype was observed a handful of times. The V call is TRBV7-2, the J call TRBJ2-1, with TRBD2 matching over 9 bases. The length of the CDR3 is 21 residues. Per the germline V gene, CDR1 is SGHTA and CDR2 is FQGNSA. V trimming: 4 bases; J trimming: 0 bases; junction bases outside the gene matches: 19. Written as DNA, the CDR3 is TGTGCCAGCAGCTCCCCTTTCCGCCTAGCGGGGACCATTAGCTCCTACAATGAGCAGTTCTTC. It yields the protein CASSSPFRLAGTISSYNEQFF.

The chain carries TRBV5-1 and TRBJ2-5; possibly TRBD1 or TRBD2 for D (5 bases each). Germline V lookup: CDR1 SGHRS, CDR2 YFSETQ. The CDR3 consists of 14 residues. V dropped 3 bases and J dropped 1 base, with 10 bases sitting between them. As DNA, the CDR3 is TGCGCCAGCAGCTCCCCCGGGACCCAAGAGACCCAGTACTTC. Residues: CASSSPGTQETQYF.

Only a few counts were recorded for this clonotype. The V call is TRBV3-1, the J call TRBJ1-6, with D unclear. Germline V gene lookup returns CDR1 LGHDT and CDR2 YNNKEL (reference sequence). The V gene lost 4 bases and the J gene lost 5 bases, with 24 bases spanning the gap. The CDR3 length is 19 residues. The CDR3 sequence is CASSPKIWRNPVDNSPLHF. CDR3 in DNA: TGTGCCAGCAGCCCTAAGATATGGAGGAACCCGGTAGATAATTCACCCCTCCACTTT.

The rearrangement uses TRBV15 and TRBJ2-2; TRBD1 matches 7 bases. CDR3 size: 16 residues. CDR1 and CDR2 (germline): LNHNV, YYDKDF (reference sequence). With V trimmed by 4 bases and J by 2 bases, 7 bases remained unmatched. The CDR3 DNA is TGTGCCACCAGCAAGAAGGGGACAGACAACACCGGGGAGCTGTTTTTT. The encoded protein is CATSKKGTDNTGELFF.

A few counts support this clonotype. J is TRBJ2-5 and V is TRBV12-5, with D hard to call. Germline V CDR1 and CDR2: LGHNT, FRNRAP. Between the trimmed V and J ends, which lost 1 base and 4 bases, there was a span of 13 bases. The CDR3 covers 15 residues. CDR3 sequence (DNA): TGTGCTAGTGGTTTGGAGGTCCTCTCTGGAGAGACCCAGTACTTC. This codes for CASGLEVLSGETQYF.